This TCR beta chain stems from a study of shared clonotypes between healthy human individuals. This clone has a single count. Trimming took 10 bases from V and 3 from J; bases not matched to a gene: 4. Germline V gene lookup returns CDR1 SNHLY and CDR2 FYNNEI. The CDR3 spans 12 residues. Assay: immunoSEQ multiplex PCR; the TCRdb copy retains only in-frame clones and omits some. The sample includes around 690,000 clones, about 90% of them seen just once. This sequence was found in a man aged 18 to 35 in good health. Some clones in this sample may be carry-over from other donors' samples. The source material was memory CD8+ T cells from PBMCs. Indicated subset: CD45RO+ cells pooled with CCR7-negative TemRA cells. The genes are TRBV2 and TRBJ1-2, with 8 bases matching TRBD1. This chain's CDR3 is CATDRVHYGYTF. The CDR3 nucleotides read TGTGCCACGGACAGGGTTCACTATGGCTACACCTTC.